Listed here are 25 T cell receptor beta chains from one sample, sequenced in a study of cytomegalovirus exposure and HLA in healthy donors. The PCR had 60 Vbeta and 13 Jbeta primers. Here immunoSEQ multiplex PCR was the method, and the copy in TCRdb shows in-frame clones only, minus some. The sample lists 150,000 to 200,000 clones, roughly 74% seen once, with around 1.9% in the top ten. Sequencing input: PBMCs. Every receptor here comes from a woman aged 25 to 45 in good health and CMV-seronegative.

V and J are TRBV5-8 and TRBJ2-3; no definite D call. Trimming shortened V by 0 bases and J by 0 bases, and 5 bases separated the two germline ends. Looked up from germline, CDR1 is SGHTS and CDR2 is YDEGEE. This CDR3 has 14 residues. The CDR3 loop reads CASSLDSSTDTQYF. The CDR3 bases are TGTGCCAGCAGCTTGGATAGCAGCACAGATACGCAGTATTTT. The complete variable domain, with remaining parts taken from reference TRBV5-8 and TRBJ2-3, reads EAGVTQSPTHLIKTRGQQATLRCSPISGHTSVYWYQQALGLGLQFLLWYDEGEERNRGNFPPRFSGRQFPNYSSELNVNALELEDSALYLCASSLDSSTDTQYFGPGTRLTVL.

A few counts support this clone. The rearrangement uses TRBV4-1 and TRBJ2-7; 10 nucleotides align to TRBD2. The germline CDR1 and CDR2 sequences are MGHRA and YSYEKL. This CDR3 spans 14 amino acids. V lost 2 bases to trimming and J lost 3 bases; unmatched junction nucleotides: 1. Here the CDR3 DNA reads TGCGCCAGCAGCCAACTAGCGGGGGACTACGAGCAGTACTTC. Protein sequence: CASSQLAGDYEQYF.

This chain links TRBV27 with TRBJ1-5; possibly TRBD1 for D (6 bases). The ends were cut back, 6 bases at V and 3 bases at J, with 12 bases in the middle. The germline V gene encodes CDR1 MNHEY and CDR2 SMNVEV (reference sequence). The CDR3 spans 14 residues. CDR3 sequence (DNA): TGTGCCAGCAGCCGCGGACAGAACAATCAGCCCCAGCATTTT. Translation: CASSRGQNNQPQHF.

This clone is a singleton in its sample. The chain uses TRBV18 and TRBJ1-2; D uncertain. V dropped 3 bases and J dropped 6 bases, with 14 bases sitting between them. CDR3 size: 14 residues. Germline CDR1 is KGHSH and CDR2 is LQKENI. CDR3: CASSPQAGENGYTF. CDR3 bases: TGTGCCAGCTCACCGCAAGCCGGGGAGAATGGCTACACCTTC.

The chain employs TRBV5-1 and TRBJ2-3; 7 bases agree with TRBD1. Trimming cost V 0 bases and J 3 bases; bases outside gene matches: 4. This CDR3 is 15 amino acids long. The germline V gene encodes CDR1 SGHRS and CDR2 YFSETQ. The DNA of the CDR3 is TGCGCCAGCAGCTTGGCAGGGGGTAAAACAGATACGCAGTATTTT. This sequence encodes CASSLAGGKTDTQYF. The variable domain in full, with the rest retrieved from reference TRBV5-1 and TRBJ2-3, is KAGVTQTPRYLIKTRGQQVTLSCSPISGHRSVSWYQQTPGQGLQFLFEYFSETQRNKGNFPGRFSGRQFSNSRSEMNVSTLELGDSALYLCASSLAGGKTDTQYFGPGTRLTVL.

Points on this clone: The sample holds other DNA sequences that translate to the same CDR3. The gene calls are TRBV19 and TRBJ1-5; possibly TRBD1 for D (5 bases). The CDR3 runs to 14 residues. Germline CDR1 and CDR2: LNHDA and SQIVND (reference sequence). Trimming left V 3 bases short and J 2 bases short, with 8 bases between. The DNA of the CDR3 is TGTGCCAGTAGTATTTCGGGGGGCAATCAGCCCCAGCATTTT. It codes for CASSISGGNQPQHF. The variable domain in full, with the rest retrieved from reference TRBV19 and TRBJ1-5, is DGGITQSPKYLFRKEGQNVTLSCEQNLNHDAMYWYRQDPGQGLRLIYYSQIVNDFQKGDIAEGYSVSREKKESFPLTVTSAQKNPTAFYLCASSISGGNQPQHFGDGTRLSIL.

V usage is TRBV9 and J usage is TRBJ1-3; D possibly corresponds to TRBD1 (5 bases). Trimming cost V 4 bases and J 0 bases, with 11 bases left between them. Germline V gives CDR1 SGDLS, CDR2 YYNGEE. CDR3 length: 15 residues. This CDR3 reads CASSQRQNSGNTIYF. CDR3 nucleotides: TGTGCCAGCAGCCAAAGACAGAACTCTGGAAACACCATATATTTT. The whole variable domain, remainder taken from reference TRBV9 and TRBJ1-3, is DSGVTQTPKHLITATGQRVTLRCSPRSGDLSVYWYQQSLDQGLQFLIQYYNGEERAKGNILERFSAQQFPDLHSELNLSSLELGDSALYFCASSQRQNSGNTIYFGEGSWLTVV.

CDR3 loop: CASSQTPGTGNEKLFF. As DNA, the CDR3 is TGTGCCAGCTCACAGACCCCCGGGACAGGGAATGAAAAACTGTTTTTT. The chain recombines TRBV18 with TRBJ1-4, with TRBD1 matching over 9 bases. V shed 4 bases, J shed 5 bases, and the junction held 8 bases outside the gene matches. Germline V lookup: CDR1 KGHSH, CDR2 LQKENI. The CDR3 contains 16 residues. The whole variable domain, remainder taken from reference TRBV18 and TRBJ1-4, is NAGVMQNPRHLVRRRGQEARLRCSPMKGHSHVYWYRQLPEEGLKFMVYLQKENIIDESGMPKERFSAEFPKEGPSILRIQQVVRGDSAAYFCASSQTPGTGNEKLFFGSGTQLSVL.

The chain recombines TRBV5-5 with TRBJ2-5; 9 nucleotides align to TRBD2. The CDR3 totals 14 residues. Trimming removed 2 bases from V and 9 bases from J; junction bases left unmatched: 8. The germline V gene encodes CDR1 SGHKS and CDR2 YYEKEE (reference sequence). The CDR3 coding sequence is TGTGCCAGCAGCTTAAGACTAGCGGCGGGGGCCCAGTACTTC. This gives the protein CASSLRLAAGAQYF.

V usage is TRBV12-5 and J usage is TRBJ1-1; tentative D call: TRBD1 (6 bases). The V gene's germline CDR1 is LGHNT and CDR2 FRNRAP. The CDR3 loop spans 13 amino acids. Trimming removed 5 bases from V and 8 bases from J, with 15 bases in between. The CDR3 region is CASGPLGGAEAFF. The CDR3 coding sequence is TGTGCTAGTGGTCCCCTGGGGGGGGCCGAAGCTTTCTTT.

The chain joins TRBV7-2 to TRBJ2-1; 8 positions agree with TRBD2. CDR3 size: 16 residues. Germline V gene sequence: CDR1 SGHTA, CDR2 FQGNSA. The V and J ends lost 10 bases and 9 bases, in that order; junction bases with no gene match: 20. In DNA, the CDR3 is TGTGCCACTAACTTTCCCGCGGGGGGCCTGCTGCCTGAGCAGTTCTTC. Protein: CATNFPAGGLLPEQFF. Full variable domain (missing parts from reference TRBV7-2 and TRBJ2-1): GAGVSQSPSNKVTEKGKDVELRCDPISGHTALYWYRQSLGQGLEFLIYFQGNSAPDKSGLPSDRFSAERTGGSVSTLTIQRTQQEDSAVYLCATNFPAGGLLPEQFFGPGTRLTVL.

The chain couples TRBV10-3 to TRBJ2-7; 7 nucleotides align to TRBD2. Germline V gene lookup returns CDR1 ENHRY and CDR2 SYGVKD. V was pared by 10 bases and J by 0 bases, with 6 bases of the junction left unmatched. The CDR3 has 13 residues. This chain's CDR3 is CASASGGSYEQYF. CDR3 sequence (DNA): TGTGCCAGCGCTAGCGGAGGCTCCTACGAGCAGTACTTC.

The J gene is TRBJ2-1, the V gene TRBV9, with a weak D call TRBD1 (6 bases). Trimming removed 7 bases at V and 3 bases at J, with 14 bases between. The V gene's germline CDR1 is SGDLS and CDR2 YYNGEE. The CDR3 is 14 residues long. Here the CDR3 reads CASGTTGNYNEQFF. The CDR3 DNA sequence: TGTGCCAGCGGAACGACAGGAAACTACAATGAGCAGTTCTTC.

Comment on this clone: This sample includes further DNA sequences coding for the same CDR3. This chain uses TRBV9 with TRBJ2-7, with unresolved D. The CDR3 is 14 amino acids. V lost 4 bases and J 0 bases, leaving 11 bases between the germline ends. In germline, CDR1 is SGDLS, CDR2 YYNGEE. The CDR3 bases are TGTGCCAGCAGCCCTCGGAGTTCCTCCTACGAGCAGTACTTC. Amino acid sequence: CASSPRSSSYEQYF.

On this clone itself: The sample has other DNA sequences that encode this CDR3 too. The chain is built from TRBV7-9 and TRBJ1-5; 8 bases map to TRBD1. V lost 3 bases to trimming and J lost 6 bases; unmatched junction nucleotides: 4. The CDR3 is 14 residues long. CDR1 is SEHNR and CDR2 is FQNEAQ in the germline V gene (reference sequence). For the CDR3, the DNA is TGTGCCAGCAGCTTCCCAGGACAGGGTCAGCCCCAGCATTTT. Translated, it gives CASSFPGQGQPQHF.

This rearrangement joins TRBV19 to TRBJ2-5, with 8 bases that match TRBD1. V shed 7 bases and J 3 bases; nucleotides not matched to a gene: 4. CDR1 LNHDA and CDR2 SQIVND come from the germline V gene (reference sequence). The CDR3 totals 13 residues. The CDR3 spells CASNPTGEETQYF. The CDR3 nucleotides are TGTGCCAGTAACCCGACAGGGGAAGAGACCCAGTACTTC.

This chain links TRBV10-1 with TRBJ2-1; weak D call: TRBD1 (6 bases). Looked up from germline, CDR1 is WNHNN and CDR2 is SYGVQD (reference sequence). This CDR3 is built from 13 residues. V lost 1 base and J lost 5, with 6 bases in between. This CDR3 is CASSEYRDNEQFF. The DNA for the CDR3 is TGCGCCAGCAGTGAGTACAGGGACAATGAGCAGTTCTTC.

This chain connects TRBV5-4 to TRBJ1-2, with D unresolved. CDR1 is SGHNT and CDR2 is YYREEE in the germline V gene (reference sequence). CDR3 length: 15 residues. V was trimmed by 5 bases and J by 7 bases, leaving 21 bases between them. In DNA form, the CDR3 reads TGTGCCAGCAGGCCCGAGGGTCTCGGCGGCTTTGGCTACACCTTC. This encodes CASRPEGLGGFGYTF.

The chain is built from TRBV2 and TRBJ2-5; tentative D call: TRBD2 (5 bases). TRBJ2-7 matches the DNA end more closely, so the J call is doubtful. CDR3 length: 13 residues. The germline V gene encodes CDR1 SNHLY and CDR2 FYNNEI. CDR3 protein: CASSVEGAAEQYF. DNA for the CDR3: TGTGCCAGCAGTGTTGAGGGAGCGGCCGAGCAGTACTTC.

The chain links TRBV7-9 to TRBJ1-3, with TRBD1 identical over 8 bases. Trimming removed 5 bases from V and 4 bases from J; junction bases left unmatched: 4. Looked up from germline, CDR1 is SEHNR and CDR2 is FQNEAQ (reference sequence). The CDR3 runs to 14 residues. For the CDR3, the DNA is TGTGCCAGCAGCCCTGGGACAGGAGGAAACACCATATATTTT. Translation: CASSPGTGGNTIYF.

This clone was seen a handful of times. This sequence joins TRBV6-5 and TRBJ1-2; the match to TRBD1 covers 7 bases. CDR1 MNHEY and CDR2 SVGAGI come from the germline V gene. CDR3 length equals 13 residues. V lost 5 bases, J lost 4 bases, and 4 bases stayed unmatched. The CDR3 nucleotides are TGTGCCAGCAGTCGGGACAGTTCCTATGGCTACACCTTC. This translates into CASSRDSSYGYTF.

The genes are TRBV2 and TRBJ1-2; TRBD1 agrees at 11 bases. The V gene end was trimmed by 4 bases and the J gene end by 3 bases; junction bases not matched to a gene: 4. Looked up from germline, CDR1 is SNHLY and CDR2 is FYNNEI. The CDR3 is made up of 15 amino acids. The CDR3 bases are TGTGCCAGCAGTGCGAGGACAGGGGGCGACTATGGCTACACCTTC. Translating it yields CASSARTGGDYGYTF.

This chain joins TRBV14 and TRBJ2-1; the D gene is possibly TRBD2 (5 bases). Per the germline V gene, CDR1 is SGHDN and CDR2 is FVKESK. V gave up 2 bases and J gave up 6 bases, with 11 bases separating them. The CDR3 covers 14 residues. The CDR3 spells CASSQSGGPNEQFF. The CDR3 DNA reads TGTGCCAGCAGCCAATCGGGCGGGCCCAATGAGCAGTTCTTC.

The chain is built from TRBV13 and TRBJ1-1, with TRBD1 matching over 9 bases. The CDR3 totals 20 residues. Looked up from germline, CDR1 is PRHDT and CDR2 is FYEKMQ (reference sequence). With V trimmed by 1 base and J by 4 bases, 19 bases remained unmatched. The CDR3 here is CASSLATGTGLNQGGTEAFF. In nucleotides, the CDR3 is TGTGCCAGCAGCTTAGCAACCGGGACAGGGCTAAACCAGGGAGGCACTGAAGCTTTCTTT.

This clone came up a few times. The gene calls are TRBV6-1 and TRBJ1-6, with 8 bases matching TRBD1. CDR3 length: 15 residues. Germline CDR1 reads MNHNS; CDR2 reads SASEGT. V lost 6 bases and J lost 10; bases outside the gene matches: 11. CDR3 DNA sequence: TGTGCCAGCAGCCCCTTTGACAGGGGTGGCTCACCCCTCCACTTT. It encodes CASSPFDRGGSPLHF.